The T cell receptor beta chain described here comes from a study of tumor and adjacent non-tumor tissue in lung cancer. Study information: Samples averaged about 3.8 million productive TCRbeta reads each.

The template was RNA from unsorted bulk tissue. The normal lung tissue was taken more than 3 cm from the tumor edge. A modified ARM-PCR protocol with three rounds of nested PCR amplified TCRbeta. TCRdb analysed the multiplex PCR reads with MiXCR anew, one entry per CDR3 protein. The table includes roughly 74,000 distinct CDR3 sequences, 76% detected once. This clonotype was observed a handful of times. The antigen is not known. The CDR3 covers 16 residues. Trimming shortened V by 10 bases and J by 1 base, and 23 bases separated the two germline ends. Germline lookup yields CDR1 SGHAT and CDR2 FQNNGV. Study observations and caveats: Significantly higher TCR diversity was found in tumor than normal lung.

The specimen sequenced was distant non-tumor lung tissue. This sequence was found in a man aged 65 to 85 with non-small cell lung cancer. The gene calls are TRBV11-2 and TRBJ2-7, with a possible D match to TRBD2 (9 bases). CDR3 residues: CAISPRGRGGSYEQYF. The CDR3 DNA is TGTGCCATCAGTCCCAGGGGGCGGGGGGGATCCTACGAGCAGTACTTC.